The clone carrying this T cell receptor beta chain has only one observation. Antigen unknown. The source of the sample is a study of blood T cells in healthy people across ages. Findings and caveats of the study: The long-lived group displayed more naive CD4+ cells, plus higher diversity, than the aged donors did.

The CDR3 consists of 15 residues. From germline, CDR1 is DFQATT and CDR2 SNEGSKA (reference sequence). V gave up 6 bases and J gave up 0 bases, with 15 bases separating them. Every sample gave at least 5 micrograms of total RNA when it was extracted. A second PCR, run for about 6 to 11 cycles, used a sample-barcoded 5' primer plus a J-beta primer mix. A single record per CDR3 protein comes from TCRdb applying MiXCR to the 5' RACE reads. The table shows about 680,000 distinct CDR3 sequences, with about half occurring only once. The sequence derives from a woman aged 60-75 years in good health. The chain has TRBV20-1 and TRBJ2-1, with D perhaps TRBD2 (5 bases). Sequenced material: blood. The CDR3 sequence: CSAKGRDSSYNEQFF. CDR3 DNA: TGCAGTGCCAAGGGTCGGGATAGCTCCTACAATGAGCAGTTCTTC.